This entry describes one T cell receptor beta chain. This clone was detected a few times. The target of this receptor is not known. There are no base qualities to consult, and no much larger clone falls within one base. Libraries were prepared through the immunoSEQ multiplex PCR assay. For the multiplex PCR, a mixture combining 60 forward primers for TCR Vbeta segments and 13 reverse primers for TCR Jbeta segments was used. The CDR3 region of rearranged TCR beta genes was amplified from genomic DNA by a multiplex PCR assay. Amplified TCR beta libraries were sequenced as 87-base-pair reads on the Illumina HiSeq System. Per the original workflow: Across the 670 or so repertoires, a later analysis counted 80 million or so unique TCR beta chains, roughly 11 million of which were shared by at least two donors. To remove PCR and sequencing errors, raw reads were error-corrected and collapsed into unique sequences using a nearest-neighbor algorithm that merged closely related sequences. CDR3 sequences were aligned to IMGT reference sequences to assign V, D and J gene segments. For a sequence to be retained, a match of at least six nucleotides to both a V gene segment and a J gene segment was required. A rearrangement counted as productive if the CDR3 had no stop codons and remained in frame with V and J, and every other rearrangement counted as non-productive. Following IMGT convention, CDR3 was defined as the stretch from the second conserved V-encoded cysteine up to the conserved J-encoded phenylalanine. The earlier analysis of approximately 500 of the donors excluded sequences that lacked an unambiguous match to a single V gene segment. In an earlier analysis of 587 of the donors, V segments were called functional above 56.7% productive rearrangements and were called segregating when the between-donor standard deviation exceeded 5%. A statistical classification framework was built for diagnosing cytomegalovirus status from the catalog of TCR beta chain sequences. A later analysis assigned V and J genes by comparing TCR nucleotide sequences with IMGT/GENE-DB human TR gene sequences. Using the TCRdist pipeline, a later analysis assigned CDR3 sequences along with most-parsimonious VDJ recombination scenarios. In a later analysis, each TCR beta chain was defined by its CDR3 amino acid sequence together with its V-gene family, and reads lacking a unique V-gene family were excluded. In a later analysis, 500 to 650 highly shared, low-generation-probability nucleotide sequences were removed to address suspected cross-contamination and a sequencing artifact. In a later analysis, a clonal expansion index was calculated for each public chain from normalized within-repertoire ranks of inferred template counts. In a later analysis, generation probabilities were computed using a VDJ recombination model fitted to out-of-frame rearrangements, and the results were checked against IGoR. Hypergeometric tests were used in a later analysis to score TCR-TCR, TCR-HLA and TCR-CMV co-occurrence, with a repertoire-size bias correction applied to the TCR pairs. False discovery rates were estimated in a later analysis by permuting HLA or CMV assignments 20 times. A later analysis grouped co-occurring TCRs with DBSCAN, adding TCRdist sequence similarity when clustering within HLA-allele-positive subsets. For co-occurrence clustering, repertoires with fewer than 30,000 or more than 120,000 public chains were excluded, along with about five repertoires with anomalous nucleotide sharing. Held by TCRdb, this immuneACCESS table contains in-frame sequences only and omits some clones. Under half of the omission traces to an unresolved V gene where checked; the cause of the rest is unknown. The V and J calls and clone size come from that table; D and trimming were worked out from the DNA. The sample has 150,000 to 200,000 clones on record, about 90% of them singletons. Roughly 0.2% of the sample is in the top ten clones.

This record comes from a study of cytomegalovirus exposure and HLA in healthy donors (dated 2017 in TCRdb). Regarding the research as a whole: In an earlier analysis of about 560 of the donors, 250 to 300 Gb of sequence data and about 110 million unique TCR beta sequences from about 179 million T cells were reported. About 310 gigabases of sequencing data and 70 million to 100 million unique TCR sequences were included in an early release covering about 620 HLA-typed donors. Of the 300 to 500 genotyped donors, roughly 80% were placed in the genetic ancestry cluster associated with self-reported Caucasian donors. The aim of the study was to test whether cataloging public T cell receptors could identify signatures of past pathogen exposure. Using immunosequencing, the study profiled T cell repertoires from 500 to 800 subjects and related those repertoires to cytomegalovirus serostatus. A separate validation cohort of roughly 130 different subjects was used in addition to the approximately 640-subject first cohort. The study combined high-throughput TCR immunosequencing, statistical association of individual TCRs with disease status, and machine learning to predict cytomegalovirus infection status. A later analysis re-examined previously published TCR beta repertoires from just over 650 donors and added high-resolution HLA genotyping to investigate patterns of TCR occurrence. Rather than drawing on any new phenotypic data, the later analysis identified candidate immune exposures from TCR beta sequences and the way those sequences occurred across donors. An earlier analysis of 587 of the donors applied high-throughput TCR beta sequencing to assess whether each TCR beta V gene segment acted as functional or pseudogenic. Donor age, sex, ethnicity and CMV serostatus were collected together with the repertoire data. A later genetic analysis took genome-wide SNP genotypes for about three fifths of the roughly 670 donors and used that subset as a discovery cohort. All discovery cohort repertoires had been generated using a single sequencing platform. Class I and class II HLA loci were covered by the typing at four-digit resolution. Typing coverage differed by locus: A, B, C, DRB1 and DQB1 were typed in roughly 629-630 donors, DQA1 in 500 to 550, DPA1 in approximately 600, and DPB1 in approximately 450. Roughly 5 DR-DQ haplotypes were treated as single units for association and clustering because of strong linkage in the cohort. Across 300 to 500 genotyped donors of the cohort, an average of about 240,000 unique TCR beta nucleotide sequences per donor were sequenced, and roughly 18% of those sequences were non-productive. Study-wide conclusions, independent of this receptor: The study listed 170 or so TCR beta chains as associated with cytomegalovirus. A later analysis found that HLA-associated TCR beta chains were more clonally expanded and had lower generation probabilities than equally common non-associated chains. A later genetic analysis reported fewer N-insertions in productive TCRs among donors in an Asian-associated ancestry cluster than the roughly 690-donor mean. In a later analysis, most CMV-associated TCR beta chains were found to appear HLA-restricted, with HLA associations seemingly driven largely by CMV exposure. Most TCR sequences were observed very rarely across donors, whereas some public TCRs were present in many individuals. The only immune exposure information available for the cohort was CMV serostatus. Because HLA typing was missing for some donors at each locus, association tests included only the typed subset. The authors suggested that the approach could potentially be extended to other disease states and immunological phenotypes. A later genetic analysis associated a missense DCLRE1C variant with V-gene and J-gene trimming of TCR beta chains, and an independent cohort replicated the association. In a later analysis, TCR association rates were found to vary across HLA loci, with the most associated TCRs seen for DRB1 alleles and the fewest for HLA-C alleles. At a false discovery rate of 0.05, a later analysis linked under 20,000 TCR beta sequences to specific HLA alleles. Strong co-occurrence of HLA alleles, especially DR and DQ, made assigning TCR associations to individual alleles difficult. Because the 87-base-pair reads could not distinguish some IMGT-functional V segments, including TRBV6-2 and TRBV6-3, those segments were excluded. The sequencing pipeline was judged likely to have produced a cluster of highly shared sequence variants as a technical artifact. Several of the top co-occurrence clusters appeared to be linked to parvovirus B19, influenza, CMV and Epstein-Barr virus, according to a later analysis. This cohort had only TCR beta chains sequenced, and the lack of alpha or paired-chain data limited which features could be detected. Linkage disequilibrium might explain the correlated functional status among segregating V segments, but an unknown experimental factor could not be excluded. The classifier was reported to diagnose cytomegalovirus status with high specificity and sensitivity in both the original and validation cohorts. The presence/absence analyses assumed that sequencing depth was roughly uniform across donors, and that assumption may not be true. A further reported finding was that TCR beta sequences accurately predicted the HLA-A and HLA-B alleles for most subjects in the first cohort. In an earlier analysis of 500 to 650 of the donors, most TCR beta V segments appeared in productive rearrangements about 87% or about 30% of the time, broadly matching IMGT annotations. A few of the identified cytomegalovirus-associated TCR beta chains were confirmed in vitro to be specific for cytomegalovirus antigens. The earlier analysis of some 560 of the donors excluded 15 to 20 rarely observed V segments, including chromosome 9 orphons, because counts were too low.

At the junction V is shortened by 3 bases and J by 11 bases, with 14 bases in between. As encoded in the germline V gene (reference sequence), CDR1 is LNHDA while CDR2 is SQIVND. The CDR3 starts with the cysteine, ends with the phenylalanine, and has 12 residues. The sequence is cut down to CDR3 DNA, 36 bases in frame from base 1. The cohort comprised under 700 healthy bone marrow donors. Cohort members were all nominally healthy when sampled, although unrecorded immune exposures were likely present. The donor was CMV seronegative and belonged to the group of more than 300 seronegative cohort members. A peripheral blood sample was provided by each donor, and peripheral blood mononuclear cells were used for TCR beta sequencing. Genomic DNA extraction from the blood cell samples was performed with the Qiagen DNeasy Blood Extraction Kit.

The material sequenced was PBMCs. The V and J segments used are TRBV19 and TRBJ2-7; TRBD2 is a possible D gene, resting on 5 matching bases. The TCR originated in a girl under three years old in good health and CMV-seronegative. The DNA is TGTGCCAGTAGTATGGGAGAGAGCGCTAAGTACTTC. Translated, this gives CASSMGESAKYF.